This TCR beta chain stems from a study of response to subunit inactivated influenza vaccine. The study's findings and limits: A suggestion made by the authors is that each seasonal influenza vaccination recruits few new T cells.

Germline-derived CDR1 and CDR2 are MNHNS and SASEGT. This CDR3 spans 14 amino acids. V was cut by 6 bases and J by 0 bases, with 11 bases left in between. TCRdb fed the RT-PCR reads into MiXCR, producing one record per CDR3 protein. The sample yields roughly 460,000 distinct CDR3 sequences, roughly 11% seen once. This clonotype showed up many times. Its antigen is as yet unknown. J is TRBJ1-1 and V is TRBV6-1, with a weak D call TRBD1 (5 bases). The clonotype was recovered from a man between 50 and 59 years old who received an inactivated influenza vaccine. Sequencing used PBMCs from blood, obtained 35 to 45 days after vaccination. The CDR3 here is CASRITGLNTEAFF. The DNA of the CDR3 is TGTGCCAGCAGAATCACAGGTTTGAACACTGAAGCTTTCTTT.